This T cell receptor (beta chain) was retrieved from a study of T cells of healthy individuals. This clonotype was picked up many times. One entry per CDR3 protein results from TCRdb running MiXCR on the 5' RACE reads. This table holds 38,000 or so distinct CDR3 sequences, about 4.5% found once. Trimming stripped 0 bases from V and 1 base from J, with 14 bases between. The germline V gene has CDR1 MGHDK and CDR2 SYGVNS. The CDR3 length is 17 residues. This chain joins TRBV25-1 and TRBJ2-3; tentatively, D is TRBD2 (5 bases). The receptor was isolated from a human donor in good health. The CDR3 protein is CASSEYPKRSRTDTQYF. CDR3 nucleotides: TGTGCCAGCAGTGAATATCCGAAGCGGAGTCGCACAGATACGCAGTATTTT.